Sequencing of this T cell receptor beta chain was carried out in a study of human T cells and chemical hapten exposure. This clonotype was recorded many times. The germline CDR1 and CDR2 sequences are DFQATT and SNEGSKA (reference sequence). V lost 2 bases to trimming and J lost 4 bases, with 12 bases between them. The CDR3 spans 13 residues. Authors' data handling: A per-sample median of about 96,000 TCRs was observed, with counts ranging from 23,224 to 690,600. TCRdb ran MiXCR on the RACE reads and lists one entry per CDR3 protein. The V and J calls reflect TCRdb's pipeline rather than the authors' work. The sample has about 360,000 distinct CDR3 sequences, around 5% seen once; the top ten hold about 2.1%. Regarding time point: patch test 1, 2 weeks after DPC sensitization. Treatment meaning: therapeutic diphenylcyclopropenone sensitization with weekly scalp DPC. Drawing of blood took place ahead of applying each patch test.

This TCR was recovered from a woman in her forties or fifties with alopecia areata. Some clones in this sample may be carry-over from other donors' samples. V is TRBV20-1 and J is TRBJ2-7; unclear D gene. Specimen: whole blood, collected in connection with sensitization to the hapten diphenylcyclopropenone (DPC). The CDR3 coding sequence is TGCAGTGCTAGACCTGCGTGGGGTTACGAGCAGTACTTC. This translates into CSARPAWGYEQYF.